A selection of T cell receptor beta chains follows, all from one sample in a study of response to subunit inactivated influenza vaccine. TCRdb processed the RT-PCR reads anew with MiXCR; each CDR3 protein has one entry. The sample includes 250,000 to 350,000 distinct CDR3 sequences, roughly 22% of them seen just once. The starting material was PBMCs from blood, obtained about 20 months after vaccination. All receptors come from a man between 50 and 75 years old who received an inactivated influenza vaccine. Both conserved end residues are part of each CDR3. The order of the fields is D gene, J gene, V gene, CDR3 protein. D genes are given only for firm matches.

D: TRBD1; J: TRBJ1-1; V: TRBV6-1; CDR3: CASRGQGRNTEAFF
D: .; J: TRBJ2-1; V: TRBV6-2/TRBV6-3; CDR3: CASSLYWYEQFF
D: .; J: TRBJ1-2; V: TRBV7-2; CDR3: CASSFLGANYGYTF
D: TRBD1; J: TRBJ1-6; V: TRBV3-1; CDR3: CASSRDRDSPLHF
D: TRBD2; J: TRBJ2-2; V: TRBV28; CDR3: CASNPAGREYVGELFF
D: .; J: TRBJ2-1; V: TRBV7-9; CDR3: CASSKSNEQFF
D: TRBD2; J: TRBJ2-2; V: TRBV4-2; CDR3: CASSHSGTNTGELFF
D: .; J: TRBJ2-7; V: TRBV3-1; CDR3: CASSQERTAGEQYF
D: .; J: TRBJ1-5; V: TRBV11-2; CDR3: CASSLGRAPHIGRQPQHF
D: TRBD1; J: TRBJ1-4; V: TRBV7-9; CDR3: CASSGQVTEKLFF